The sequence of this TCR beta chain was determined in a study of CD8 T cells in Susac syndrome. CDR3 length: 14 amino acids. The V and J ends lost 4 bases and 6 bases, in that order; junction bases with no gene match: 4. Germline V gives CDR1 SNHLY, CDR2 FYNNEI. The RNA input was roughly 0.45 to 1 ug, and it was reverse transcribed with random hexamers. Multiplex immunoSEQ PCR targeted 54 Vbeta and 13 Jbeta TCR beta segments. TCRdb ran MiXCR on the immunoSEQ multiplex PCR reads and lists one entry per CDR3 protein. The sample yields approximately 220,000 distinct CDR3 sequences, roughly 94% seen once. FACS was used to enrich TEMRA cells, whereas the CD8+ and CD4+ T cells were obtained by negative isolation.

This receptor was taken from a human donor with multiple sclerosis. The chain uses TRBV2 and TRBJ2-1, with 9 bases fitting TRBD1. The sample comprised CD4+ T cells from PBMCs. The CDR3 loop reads CASSAGQGSNEQFF. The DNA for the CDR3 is TGTGCCAGCAGTGCCGGACAGGGGTCCAATGAGCAGTTCTTC.